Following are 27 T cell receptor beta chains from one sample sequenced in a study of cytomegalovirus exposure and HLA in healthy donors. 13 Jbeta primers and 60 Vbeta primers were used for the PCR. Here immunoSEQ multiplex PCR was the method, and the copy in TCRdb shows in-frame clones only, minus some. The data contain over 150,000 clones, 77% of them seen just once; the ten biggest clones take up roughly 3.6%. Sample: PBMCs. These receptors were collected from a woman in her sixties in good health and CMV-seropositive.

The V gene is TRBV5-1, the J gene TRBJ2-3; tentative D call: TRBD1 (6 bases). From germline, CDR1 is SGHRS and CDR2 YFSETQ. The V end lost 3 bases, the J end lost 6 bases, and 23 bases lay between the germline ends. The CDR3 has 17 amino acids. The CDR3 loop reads CASSSQGVRTTGDTQYF. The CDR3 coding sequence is TGCGCCAGCAGCTCTCAGGGAGTCAGGACAACAGGGGATACGCAGTATTTT. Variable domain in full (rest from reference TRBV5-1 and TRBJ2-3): KAGVTQTPRYLIKTRGQQVTLSCSPISGHRSVSWYQQTPGQGLQFLFEYFSETQRNKGNFPGRFSGRQFSNSRSEMNVSTLELGDSALYLCASSSQGVRTTGDTQYFGPGTRLTVL.

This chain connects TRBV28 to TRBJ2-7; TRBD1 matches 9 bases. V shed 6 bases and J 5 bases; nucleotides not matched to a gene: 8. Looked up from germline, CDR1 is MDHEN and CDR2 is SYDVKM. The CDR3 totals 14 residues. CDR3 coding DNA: TGTGCCAGCAGGCCGGACAGGGGCTTAGACGAGCAGTACTTC. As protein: CASRPDRGLDEQYF.

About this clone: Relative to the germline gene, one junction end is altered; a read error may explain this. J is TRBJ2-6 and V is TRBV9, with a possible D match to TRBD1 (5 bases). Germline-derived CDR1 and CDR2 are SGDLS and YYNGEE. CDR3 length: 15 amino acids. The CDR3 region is CASSPGGSGANGLTF. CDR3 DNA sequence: TGTGCCAGCAGCCCCGGTGGGTCTGGGGCCAACGGCCTGACTTTC.

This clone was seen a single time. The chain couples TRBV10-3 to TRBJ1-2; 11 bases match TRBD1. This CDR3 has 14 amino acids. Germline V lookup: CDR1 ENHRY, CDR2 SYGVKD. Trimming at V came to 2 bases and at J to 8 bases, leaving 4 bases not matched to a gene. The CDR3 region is CAISEGQGAVGYTF. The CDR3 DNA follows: TGTGCCATCAGTGAGGGACAGGGGGCTGTCGGCTACACCTTC.

CDR3: CASSVSGVSHEQYF. The CDR3, as DNA: TGTGCCAGCAGCGTGTCGGGAGTTTCCCACGAGCAGTACTTC. The genes are TRBV9 and TRBJ2-7, with D maybe TRBD2 (6 bases). The CDR3 contains 14 residues. V lost 2 bases to trimming and J lost 5 bases, with 14 bases between them. Germline-derived CDR1 and CDR2 are SGDLS and YYNGEE.

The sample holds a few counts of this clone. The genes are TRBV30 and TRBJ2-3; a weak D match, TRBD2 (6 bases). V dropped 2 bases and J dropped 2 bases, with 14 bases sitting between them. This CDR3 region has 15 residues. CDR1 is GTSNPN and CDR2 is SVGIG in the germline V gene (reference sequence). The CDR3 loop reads CAWSWWRGYTDTQYF. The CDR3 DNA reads TGTGCCTGGAGTTGGTGGAGGGGTTACACAGATACGCAGTATTTT.

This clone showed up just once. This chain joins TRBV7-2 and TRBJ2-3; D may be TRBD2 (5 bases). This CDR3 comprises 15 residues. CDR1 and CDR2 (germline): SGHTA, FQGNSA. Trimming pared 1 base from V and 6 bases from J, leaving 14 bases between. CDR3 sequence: CASSLGWTAGDTQYF. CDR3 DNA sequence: TGTGCCAGCAGCTTAGGATGGACTGCCGGGGATACGCAGTATTTT.

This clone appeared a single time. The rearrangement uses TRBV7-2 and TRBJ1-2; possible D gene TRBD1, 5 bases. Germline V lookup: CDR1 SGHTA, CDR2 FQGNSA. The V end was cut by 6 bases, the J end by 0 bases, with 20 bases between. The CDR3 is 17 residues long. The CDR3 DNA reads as TGTGCCAGCAGTTTAAACTCCCAGACAGCCACTAACTATGGCTACACCTTC. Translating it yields CASSLNSQTATNYGYTF. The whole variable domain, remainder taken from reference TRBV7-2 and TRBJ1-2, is GAGVSQSPSNKVTEKGKDVELRCDPISGHTALYWYRQSLGQGLEFLIYFQGNSAPDKSGLPSDRFSAERTGGSVSTLTIQRTQQEDSAVYLCASSLNSQTATNYGYTFGSGTRLTVV.

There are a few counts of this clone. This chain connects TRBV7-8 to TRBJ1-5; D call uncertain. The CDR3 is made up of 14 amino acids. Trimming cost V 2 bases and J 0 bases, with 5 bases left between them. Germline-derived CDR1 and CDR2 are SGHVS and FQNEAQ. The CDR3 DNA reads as TGTGCCAGCAGCTTACAGAATAGCAATCAGCCCCAGCATTTT. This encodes CASSLQNSNQPQHF.

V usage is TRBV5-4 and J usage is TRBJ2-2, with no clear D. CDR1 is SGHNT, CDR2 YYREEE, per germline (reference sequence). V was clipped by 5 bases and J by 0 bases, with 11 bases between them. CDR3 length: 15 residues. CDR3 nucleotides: TGTGCCAGCAGTAGTGAGATCGCGAACACCGGGGAGCTGTTTTTT. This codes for CASSSEIANTGELFF.

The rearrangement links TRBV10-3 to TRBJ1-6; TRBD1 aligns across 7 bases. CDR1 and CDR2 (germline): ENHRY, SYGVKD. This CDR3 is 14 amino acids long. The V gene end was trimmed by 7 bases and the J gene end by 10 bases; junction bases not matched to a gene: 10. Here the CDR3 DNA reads TGTGCCATCAACCCCGGGACACAGGGGTCACCCCTCCACTTT. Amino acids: CAINPGTQGSPLHF.

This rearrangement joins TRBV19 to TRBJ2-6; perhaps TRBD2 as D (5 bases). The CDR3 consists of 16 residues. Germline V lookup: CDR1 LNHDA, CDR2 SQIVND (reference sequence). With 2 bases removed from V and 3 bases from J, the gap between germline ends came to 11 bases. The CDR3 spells CASSIIQGSGANVLTF. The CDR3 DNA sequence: TGTGCCAGTAGTATAATTCAAGGGAGTGGGGCCAACGTCCTGACTTTC.

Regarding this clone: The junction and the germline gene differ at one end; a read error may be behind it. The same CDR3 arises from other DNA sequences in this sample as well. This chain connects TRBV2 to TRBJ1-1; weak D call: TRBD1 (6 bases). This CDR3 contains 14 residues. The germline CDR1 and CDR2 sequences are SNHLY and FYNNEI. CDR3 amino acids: CASRSSRGGTEAFF. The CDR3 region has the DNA TGTGCCAGCAGATCCTCCAGGGGCGGCACTGAGGCTTTCTTT.

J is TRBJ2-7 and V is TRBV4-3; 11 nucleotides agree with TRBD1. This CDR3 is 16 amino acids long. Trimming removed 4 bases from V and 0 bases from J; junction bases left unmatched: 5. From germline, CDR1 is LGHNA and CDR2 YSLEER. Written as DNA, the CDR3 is TGCGCCAGCAGCCCGACCGGGACAGGGGGCTCCTACGAGCAGTACTTC. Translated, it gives CASSPTGTGGSYEQYF.

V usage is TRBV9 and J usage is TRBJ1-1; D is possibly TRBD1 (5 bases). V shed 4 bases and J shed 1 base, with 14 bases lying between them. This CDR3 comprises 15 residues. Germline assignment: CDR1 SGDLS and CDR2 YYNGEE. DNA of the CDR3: TGTGCCAGCAGCCCAGGGCCCCAGGGGAACACTGAAGCTTTCTTT. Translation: CASSPGPQGNTEAFF.

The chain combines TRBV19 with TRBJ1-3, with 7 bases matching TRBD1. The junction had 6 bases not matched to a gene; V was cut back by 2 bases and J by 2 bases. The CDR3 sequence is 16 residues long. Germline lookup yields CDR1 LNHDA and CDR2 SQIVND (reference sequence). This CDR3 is CASSIPGQGAGNTIYF. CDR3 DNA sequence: TGTGCCAGTAGTATACCGGGCCAGGGGGCTGGAAACACCATATATTTT.

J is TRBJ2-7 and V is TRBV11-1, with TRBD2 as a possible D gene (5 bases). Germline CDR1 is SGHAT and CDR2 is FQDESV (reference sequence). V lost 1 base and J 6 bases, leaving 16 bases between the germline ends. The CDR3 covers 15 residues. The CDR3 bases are TGTGCCAGCAGCTTAGACGGACTCACGACGGGCGAGCAGTACTTC. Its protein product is CASSLDGLTTGEQYF. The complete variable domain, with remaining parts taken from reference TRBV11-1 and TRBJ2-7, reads EAEVAQSPRYKITEKSQAVAFWCDPISGHATLYWYRQILGQGPELLVQFQDESVVDDSQLPKDRFSAERLKGVDSTLKIQPAELGDSAMYLCASSLDGLTTGEQYFGPGTRLTVT.

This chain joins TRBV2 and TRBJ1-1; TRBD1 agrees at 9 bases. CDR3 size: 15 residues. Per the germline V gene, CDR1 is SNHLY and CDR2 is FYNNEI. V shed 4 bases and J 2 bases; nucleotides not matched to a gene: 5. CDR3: CASSVQGAPNTEAFF. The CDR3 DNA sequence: TGTGCCAGCAGTGTACAGGGGGCGCCCAACACTGAAGCTTTCTTT.

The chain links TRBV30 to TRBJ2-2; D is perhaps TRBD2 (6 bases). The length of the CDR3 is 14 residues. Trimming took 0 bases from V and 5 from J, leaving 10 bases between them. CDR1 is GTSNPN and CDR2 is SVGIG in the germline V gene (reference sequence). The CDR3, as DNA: TGTGCCTGGAGTGTAAATGGGAGGACCGGGGAGCTGTTTTTT. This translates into CAWSVNGRTGELFF.

CDR3 in amino acids: CSVPMGQTDTQYF. Written as DNA, the CDR3 is TGCAGCGTCCCGATGGGACAGACAGATACGCAGTATTTT. The chain joins TRBV29-1 to TRBJ2-3; 7 positions agree with TRBD1. This CDR3 has 13 amino acids. The J segment lost 3 bases and the V segment lost 6 bases, leaving 6 bases of the junction unmatched. The germline CDR1 and CDR2 sequences are SQVTM and ANQGSEA.

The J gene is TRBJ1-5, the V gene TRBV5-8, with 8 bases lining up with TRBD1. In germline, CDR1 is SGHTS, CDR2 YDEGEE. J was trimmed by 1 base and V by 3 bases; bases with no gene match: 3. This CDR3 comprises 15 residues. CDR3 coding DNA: TGTGCCAGCAGCTCACAGGGGGTCAGCAATCAGCCCCAGCATTTT. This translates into CASSSQGVSNQPQHF.

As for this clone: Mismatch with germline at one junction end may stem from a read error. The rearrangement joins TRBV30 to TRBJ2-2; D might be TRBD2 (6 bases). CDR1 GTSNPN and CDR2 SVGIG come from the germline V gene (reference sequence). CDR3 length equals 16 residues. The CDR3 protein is CAWSRREQINTGGLFF. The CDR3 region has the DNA TGTGCCTGGAGCCGGAGAGAACAGATCAACACCGGGGGGCTGTTTTTT. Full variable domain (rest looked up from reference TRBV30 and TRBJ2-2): SQTIHQWPATLVQPVGSPLSLECTVEGTSNPNLYWYRQAAGRGLQLLFYSVGIGQISSEVPQNLSASRPQDRQFILSSKKLLLSDSGFYLCAWSRREQINTGGLFFGEGSRLTVL.

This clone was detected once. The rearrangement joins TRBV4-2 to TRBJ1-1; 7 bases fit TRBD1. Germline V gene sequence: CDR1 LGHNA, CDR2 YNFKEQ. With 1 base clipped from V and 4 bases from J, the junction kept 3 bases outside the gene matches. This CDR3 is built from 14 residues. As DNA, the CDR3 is TGTGCCAGCAGCCAAGGACAGGGCGCCACTGAAGCTTTCTTT. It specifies CASSQGQGATEAFF.

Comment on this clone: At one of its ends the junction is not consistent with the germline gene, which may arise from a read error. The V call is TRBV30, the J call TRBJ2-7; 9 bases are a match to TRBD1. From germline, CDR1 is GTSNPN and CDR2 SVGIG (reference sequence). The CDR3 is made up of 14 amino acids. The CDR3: CAWNRGPLSYGQYF. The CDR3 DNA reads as TGTGCCTGGAACAGGGGGCCCCTCTCCTACGGGCAGTACTTC.

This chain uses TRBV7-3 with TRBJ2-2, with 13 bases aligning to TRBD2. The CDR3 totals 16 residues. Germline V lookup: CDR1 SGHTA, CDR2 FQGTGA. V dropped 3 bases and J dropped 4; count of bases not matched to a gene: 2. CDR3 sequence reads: CASSFGTSGVTGELFF. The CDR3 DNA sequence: TGTGCCAGCAGCTTCGGGACTAGCGGGGTCACCGGGGAGCTGTTTTTT.

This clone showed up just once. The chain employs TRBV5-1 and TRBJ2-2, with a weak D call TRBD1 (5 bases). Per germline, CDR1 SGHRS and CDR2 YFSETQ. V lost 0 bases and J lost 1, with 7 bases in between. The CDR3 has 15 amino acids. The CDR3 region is CASSLGQLNTGELFF. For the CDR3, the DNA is TGCGCCAGCAGCTTGGGACAGCTGAACACCGGGGAGCTGTTTTTT.

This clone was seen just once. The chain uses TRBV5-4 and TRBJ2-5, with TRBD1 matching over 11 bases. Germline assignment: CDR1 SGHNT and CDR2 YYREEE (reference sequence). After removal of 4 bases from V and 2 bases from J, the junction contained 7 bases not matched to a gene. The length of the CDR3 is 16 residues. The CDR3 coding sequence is TGTGCCAGCAGCGTGCCCGGGACAGGGGGACAAGAGACCCAGTACTTC. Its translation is CASSVPGTGGQETQYF.